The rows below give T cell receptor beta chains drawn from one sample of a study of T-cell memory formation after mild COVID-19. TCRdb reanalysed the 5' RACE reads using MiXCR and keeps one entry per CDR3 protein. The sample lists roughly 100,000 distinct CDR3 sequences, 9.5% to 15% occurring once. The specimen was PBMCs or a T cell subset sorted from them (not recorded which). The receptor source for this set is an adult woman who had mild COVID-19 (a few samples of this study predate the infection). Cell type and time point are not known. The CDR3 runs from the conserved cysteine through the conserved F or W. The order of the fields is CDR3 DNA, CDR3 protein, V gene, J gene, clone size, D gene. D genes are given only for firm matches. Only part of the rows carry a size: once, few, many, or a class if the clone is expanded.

CDR3nt: TGTGCCAGCAGCTTAGCGCCGTTCGGCGGGAGCGACAATGAGCAGTTCTTC
CDR3aa: CASSLAPFGGSDNEQFF
v_gene: TRBV7-3
j_gene: TRBJ2-1
abundance: few
d_gene: TRBD2

CDR3nt: TGTGCCAGCAGTTACTCGGGTACAGGGGAGTTCTTC
CDR3aa: CASSYSGTGEFF
v_gene: TRBV6-5
j_gene: TRBJ2-1
abundance: few
d_gene: TRBD1

CDR3nt: TGTGCCAGCGGGGCTACGGAGCAGTTCTTC
CDR3aa: CASGATEQFF
v_gene: TRBV12-3/TRBV12-4
j_gene: TRBJ2-1
abundance: -
d_gene: -

CDR3nt: TGTGCCAGCAGTTTCTATCGGACAGCAATTCCAACTACTGAAGCTTTCTTT
CDR3aa: CASSFYRTAIPTTEAFF
v_gene: TRBV6-5
j_gene: TRBJ1-1
abundance: -
d_gene: -

CDR3nt: TGTGCCACCAGTGATTTGCCAGGGACCTCCACAGATACGCAGTATTTT
CDR3aa: CATSDLPGTSTDTQYF
v_gene: TRBV24-1
j_gene: TRBJ2-3
abundance: few
d_gene: -

CDR3nt: TGTGCCAGCAGCTTGGTGGAACAGACTCTCTCCTACGAGCAGTACTTC
CDR3aa: CASSLVEQTLSYEQYF
v_gene: TRBV5-5
j_gene: TRBJ2-7
abundance: -
d_gene: -

CDR3nt: TGTGCCAGCAGCCAGCACCTGGAGGGAGTTTCGTTCTTC
CDR3aa: CASSQHLEGVSFF
v_gene: TRBV14
j_gene: TRBJ2-1
abundance: -
d_gene: -

CDR3nt: TGTGCCACCAGCAGAGATGGCAGGGCGAGTGAGACCCAGTACTTC
CDR3aa: CATSRDGRASETQYF
v_gene: TRBV15
j_gene: TRBJ2-5
abundance: many
d_gene: -

CDR3nt: TGTGCCGCCAGTAGTACAGCGGGGCCCGGGGAGCTGTTTTTT
CDR3aa: CAASSTAGPGELFF
v_gene: TRBV19
j_gene: TRBJ2-2
abundance: -
d_gene: TRBD2

CDR3nt: TGTGCCAGCAGCTTTGGTCCCCGGACAGATACGCAGTATTTT
CDR3aa: CASSFGPRTDTQYF
v_gene: TRBV7-9
j_gene: TRBJ2-3
abundance: few
d_gene: -

CDR3nt: TGCGCCAGCAGCCTTCGGGACTGGGCGGGAAACACCATATATTTT
CDR3aa: CASSLRDWAGNTIYF
v_gene: TRBV5-1
j_gene: TRBJ1-3
abundance: -
d_gene: -

CDR3nt: TGTGCCAGCAGCGTAGACCCCGGGACAGGCATCCCCGGGGAGCTGTTTTTT
CDR3aa: CASSVDPGTGIPGELFF
v_gene: TRBV7-9
j_gene: TRBJ2-2
abundance: few
d_gene: TRBD1

CDR3nt: TGTGCCAGCAGCCGTAGCGGGAGTGGGGAGTACTTC
CDR3aa: CASSRSGSGEYF
v_gene: TRBV12-3/TRBV12-4
j_gene: TRBJ2-7
abundance: few
d_gene: TRBD2

CDR3nt: TGCAGTGCTAGAGATTTGGCGACAGGGGACTATGGCTACACCTTC
CDR3aa: CSARDLATGDYGYTF
v_gene: TRBV20-1
j_gene: TRBJ1-2
abundance: few
d_gene: TRBD1

CDR3nt: TGTGCCACACTCTTCGAGCTGTCTTGGGGTACGCAGTATTTT
CDR3aa: CATLFELSWGTQYF
v_gene: TRBV5-5
j_gene: TRBJ2-3
abundance: few
d_gene: -

CDR3nt: TGTGCCAGCAGTTACGAAGCGGTTGGGACAGGGGAATCGCAAGAGACCCAGTACTTC
CDR3aa: CASSYEAVGTGESQETQYF
v_gene: TRBV6-5
j_gene: TRBJ2-5
abundance: many
d_gene: TRBD1

CDR3nt: TGTGCCAGCAGCTTAGTACTAGCCGGAGCGTACTCCTACAATGAGCAGTTCTTC
CDR3aa: CASSLVLAGAYSYNEQFF
v_gene: TRBV7-2
j_gene: TRBJ2-1
abundance: many
d_gene: -

CDR3nt: TGCGCCAGCAGCCAAGAAAAAACTAGCGCGAACACAGATACGCAGTATTTT
CDR3aa: CASSQEKTSANTDTQYF
v_gene: TRBV4-1
j_gene: TRBJ2-3
abundance: few
d_gene: TRBD2

CDR3nt: TGTGCCAGCAGCTTGGTACAGGGATTTCAGCCCCAGCATTTT
CDR3aa: CASSLVQGFQPQHF
v_gene: TRBV5-8
j_gene: TRBJ1-5
abundance: -
d_gene: -

CDR3nt: TGTGCCAGCACCATAGAAGGGACTAGCGGCATGTCCTACAATGAGCAGTTCTTC
CDR3aa: CASTIEGTSGMSYNEQFF
v_gene: TRBV13
j_gene: TRBJ2-1
abundance: few
d_gene: TRBD2

CDR3nt: TGCGCCAGCAGCCTCCGAGGAGCGAGGGGGGGCACAGATACGCAGTATTTT
CDR3aa: CASSLRGARGGTDTQYF
v_gene: TRBV4-1
j_gene: TRBJ2-3
abundance: few
d_gene: -

CDR3nt: TGTGCCAGCAGTTTATCGATTGGGACAGGGAGTACCTTC
CDR3aa: CASSLSIGTGSTF
v_gene: TRBV27
j_gene: TRBJ1-2
abundance: few
d_gene: TRBD1

CDR3nt: TGTGCCACCAGCAGAGGCACGGTCACTGAAGCTTTCTTT
CDR3aa: CATSRGTVTEAFF
v_gene: TRBV15
j_gene: TRBJ1-1
abundance: few
d_gene: -

CDR3nt: TGCGCCAGCAGCCAAGACCGGGGCGCGGGAGTCATCGTCAATGAGCAGTTCTTC
CDR3aa: CASSQDRGAGVIVNEQFF
v_gene: TRBV4-3
j_gene: TRBJ2-1
abundance: few
d_gene: TRBD2

CDR3nt: TGCGCCAGCAGCCCAGAAAGGGCGTCGGCCGGGGAGCTGTTTTTT
CDR3aa: CASSPERASAGELFF
v_gene: TRBV5-1
j_gene: TRBJ2-2
abundance: -
d_gene: -

CDR3nt: TGCGCCAGCAGCTTGGCGGGACAGACCTACGAGCAGTACTTC
CDR3aa: CASSLAGQTYEQYF
v_gene: TRBV5-1
j_gene: TRBJ2-7
abundance: few
d_gene: TRBD1

CDR3nt: TGTGCCTGGAGTGCTTGGACAGGGAACGAGCAGTACTTC
CDR3aa: CAWSAWTGNEQYF
v_gene: TRBV30
j_gene: TRBJ2-7
abundance: -
d_gene: TRBD1

CDR3nt: TGCGCCAGCAGCTTGGGGCCCTACGGACAGGGGATGAACACTGAAGCTTTCTTT
CDR3aa: CASSLGPYGQGMNTEAFF
v_gene: TRBV5-1
j_gene: TRBJ1-1
abundance: -
d_gene: TRBD1

CDR3nt: TGCAGTGCTAGAGGGCCTAGCGGGGTGGCAACTGAGCAGTTCTTC
CDR3aa: CSARGPSGVATEQFF
v_gene: TRBV20-1
j_gene: TRBJ2-1
abundance: few
d_gene: TRBD2

CDR3nt: TGCGCCAGCAGCTTGTCCGGGGACTACGAGCAGTACTTC
CDR3aa: CASSLSGDYEQYF
v_gene: TRBV5-1
j_gene: TRBJ2-7
abundance: few
d_gene: -

CDR3nt: TGCGCCAGCAGCTTGCTGCAGACGAACATGAACTATGGCTACACCTTC
CDR3aa: CASSLLQTNMNYGYTF
v_gene: TRBV5-1
j_gene: TRBJ1-2
abundance: few
d_gene: -

CDR3nt: TGCAGGTTACCCCTAACAGGTACCTCTGGAAACACCATATATTTT
CDR3aa: CRLPLTGTSGNTIYF
v_gene: TRBV20-1
j_gene: TRBJ1-3
abundance: few
d_gene: -

CDR3nt: TGTGCCAGCAGGGGTCTCGTGGCAGGGGCGGAGGATGAGCAGTTCTTC
CDR3aa: CASRGLVAGAEDEQFF
v_gene: TRBV25-1
j_gene: TRBJ2-1
abundance: -
d_gene: -

CDR3nt: TGTGCCAGCAGCCCTGGGACAGGCGATCAGCCCCAGCATTTT
CDR3aa: CASSPGTGDQPQHF
v_gene: TRBV7-8
j_gene: TRBJ1-5
abundance: few
d_gene: TRBD1

CDR3nt: TGTGCCAGCAGTTTGGGTCGGGGGAGCTCGGATACGCAGTATTTT
CDR3aa: CASSLGRGSSDTQYF
v_gene: TRBV12-3/TRBV12-4
j_gene: TRBJ2-3
abundance: -
d_gene: -

CDR3nt: TGTGCCAGCAGTCTACAGGGAGGGGTCAGAGAGACCCAGTACTTC
CDR3aa: CASSLQGGVRETQYF
v_gene: TRBV6-5
j_gene: TRBJ2-5
abundance: many
d_gene: -

CDR3nt: TGTGCCATCAGTGAGTCGTTACGGACGAACACCGGGGAGCTGTTTTTT
CDR3aa: CAISESLRTNTGELFF
v_gene: TRBV10-3
j_gene: TRBJ2-2
abundance: -
d_gene: -

CDR3nt: TGTGCCAGCAGCCAAGAGTGGCCCGGGAAGTGGGAGACCCAGTACTTC
CDR3aa: CASSQEWPGKWETQYF
v_gene: TRBV4-2
j_gene: TRBJ2-5
abundance: -
d_gene: -

CDR3nt: TGTGCCAGCAGCTTAGCGAGGACGGGACCCCACTACGAGCAGTACTTC
CDR3aa: CASSLARTGPHYEQYF
v_gene: TRBV7-9
j_gene: TRBJ2-7
abundance: -
d_gene: -

CDR3nt: TGTGCCAGCAGGCCCCCCACAGATACGCAGTATTTT
CDR3aa: CASRPPTDTQYF
v_gene: TRBV7-2
j_gene: TRBJ2-3
abundance: once
d_gene: -

CDR3nt: TGTGCCAGCAGCCCCGAGGAGGGAACGGCTGAAGCTTTCTTT
CDR3aa: CASSPEEGTAEAFF
v_gene: TRBV11-2
j_gene: TRBJ1-1
abundance: -
d_gene: -

CDR3nt: TGTGCCAGCAGTGAATTGAGCGGGGGGGCTTTTGAGCAGTTCTTC
CDR3aa: CASSELSGGAFEQFF
v_gene: TRBV2
j_gene: TRBJ2-1
abundance: -
d_gene: TRBD2

CDR3nt: TGTGCCAGCAGTGAAGGGGGGACCCAGTACTTC
CDR3aa: CASSEGGTQYF
v_gene: TRBV25-1
j_gene: TRBJ2-5
abundance: -
d_gene: -

CDR3nt: TGCGCCAGCAGCGGGGGGGCGGTGGCAGATCAAGAGACCCAGTACTTC
CDR3aa: CASSGGAVADQETQYF
v_gene: TRBV5-1
j_gene: TRBJ2-5
abundance: many
d_gene: -

CDR3nt: TGTGCCAGCTCACCACCGGTGTACGGGCGGGGAGATACGCAGTATTTT
CDR3aa: CASSPPVYGRGDTQYF
v_gene: TRBV18
j_gene: TRBJ2-3
abundance: few
d_gene: -

CDR3nt: TGTGCCAGCAGTTACTCGGGAGTAAACGAGCAGTACTTC
CDR3aa: CASSYSGVNEQYF
v_gene: TRBV6-6
j_gene: TRBJ2-7
abundance: few
d_gene: -

CDR3nt: TGTGCCAGCAGCGAAGGGGGATACAATGAGCAGTTCTTC
CDR3aa: CASSEGGYNEQFF
v_gene: TRBV11-1
j_gene: TRBJ2-1
abundance: -
d_gene: -

CDR3nt: TGCGCCAGCAGCTTGCCACCGCGGGGGGCTTACAATGAGCAGTTCTTC
CDR3aa: CASSLPPRGAYNEQFF
v_gene: TRBV5-1
j_gene: TRBJ2-1
abundance: -
d_gene: TRBD2

CDR3nt: TGTGCCAGTAGTATAAGTCTAAGACTATTCAAGGATGAGCAGTTCTTC
CDR3aa: CASSISLRLFKDEQFF
v_gene: TRBV19
j_gene: TRBJ2-1
abundance: -
d_gene: -

CDR3nt: TGCAGTGCTAGAGATAGCCGGGGCCAGCCCTCCTACGAGCAGTACTTC
CDR3aa: CSARDSRGQPSYEQYF
v_gene: TRBV20-1
j_gene: TRBJ2-7
abundance: -
d_gene: -

CDR3nt: TGCAGTGCTAGTACAGGGGATACCTACGAGCAGTACTTC
CDR3aa: CSASTGDTYEQYF
v_gene: TRBV20-1
j_gene: TRBJ2-7
abundance: -
d_gene: TRBD1

CDR3nt: TGTGCCACCAGTGATTTGGGGGCAGGAGGAAATGAGCAGTTCTTC
CDR3aa: CATSDLGAGGNEQFF
v_gene: TRBV24-1
j_gene: TRBJ2-1
abundance: many
d_gene: -

CDR3nt: TGTGCCAGCAGTTTGGGTGCCGGGACTTCCTACGAGCAGTACTTC
CDR3aa: CASSLGAGTSYEQYF
v_gene: TRBV28
j_gene: TRBJ2-7
abundance: -
d_gene: -

CDR3nt: TGTGCCAGCAGCTCCGTCCAAGAGACCCAGTACTTC
CDR3aa: CASSSVQETQYF
v_gene: TRBV7-8
j_gene: TRBJ2-5
abundance: many
d_gene: -

CDR3nt: TGCGCCAGCAGCCAAGGGGAAAGGAACACCGGGGAGCTGTTTTTT
CDR3aa: CASSQGERNTGELFF
v_gene: TRBV4-1
j_gene: TRBJ2-2
abundance: -
d_gene: -

CDR3nt: TGTGCCAGCAGTCTCAGGATCGATGACGAAAAACTGTTTTTT
CDR3aa: CASSLRIDDEKLFF
v_gene: TRBV6-2/TRBV6-3
j_gene: TRBJ1-4
abundance: -
d_gene: -

CDR3nt: TGTGCCAGCAGTACCACTAGCAATCAGCCCCAGCATTTT
CDR3aa: CASSTTSNQPQHF
v_gene: TRBV27
j_gene: TRBJ1-5
abundance: -
d_gene: -